One sample yielded the 2 T cell receptor beta chains listed below, sequenced in a study of vaccination effects on CD4 cells after COVID-19 (dated by TCRdb to 2022 to 2024). To identify antigen-specific CD4+ T cell clonotypes by their expansion, the ViraFEST assay first stimulated PBMC with viral peptide pools and then applied TCR sequencing. After more than 9 days of culture, CD4+ T cells were isolated with the EasySep CD4+ T cell isolation kit. Each participant received two doses of an mRNA SARS-CoV-2 vaccine, either BNT162b2 or mRNA-1273. Their specific antigens are unknown. The library came from the immunoSEQ multiplex PCR assay. Sourced from immuneACCESS, this table was stored by TCRdb with only in-frame sequences that have V and J called. A share of the clones is absent; for the studies checked, an unresolved V gene accounts for under half, and the remainder has no known explanation. Here the sample has about 50,000 clones; over 60% occur a single time. The ten largest clones add up to about 16% of the sample.

This specimen was CD4+ T cells from PBMCs cultured with HCoV-OC43 spike peptides, taken after COVID-19 vaccination. The label giving this sample's cell subset or site can be read as: HCoV-OC43 spike overlapping peptide pool stimulation. These receptors came from a human donor who received a COVID-19 vaccine.

This sequence joins TRBV3-1 (or the pseudogene TRBV3-2) and TRBJ2-5; D uncertain. Trimming left V 0 bases short and J 7 bases short, with 9 bases between. The CDR3 extends over 13 amino acids. Looked up from germline, CDR1 is LGHDT and CDR2 is YNNKEL (reference sequence). The chain's CDR3 is CASSQEGPRTQYF. The CDR3 bases are TGTGCCAGCAGCCAAGAAGGGCCCAGGACCCAGTACTTC.

J is TRBJ2-1 and V is TRBV3-1 (or the pseudogene TRBV3-2); D might be TRBD2 (6 bases). Germline V lookup: CDR1 LGHDT, CDR2 YNNKEL (reference sequence). Trimming pared 10 bases from V and 10 bases from J, leaving 20 bases between. This CDR3 has 13 amino acids. CDR3 bases: TGTGCCACCAATTCCCTCCGGGGGTCCGAGCAGTTCTTC. It encodes CATNSLRGSEQFF.